Below, 10 T cell receptor beta chains from the same sample are listed, as sequenced in a study of long-term antiretroviral therapy in people with HIV. The libraries were made with immunoSEQ v3.0 at survey level. The table came from immunoSEQ multiplex PCR; TCRdb's copy has only in-frame clones and leaves some out. The sample records 20,000 to 25,000 clones, 93% being singletons. Specimen: unsorted PBMCs, collected 7.6 years after starting antiretroviral therapy. Receptors originate from a woman aged 40 to 49 with HIV.

This chain links TRBV7-9 with TRBJ1-1, with D possibly being TRBD1 (5 bases). CDR1 and CDR2 from the germline V gene are SEHNR and FQNEAQ (reference sequence). V was trimmed by 4 bases and J by 3 bases, leaving 15 bases between them. The length of the CDR3 is 15 residues. The CDR3 DNA reads TGTGCCAGCAGCTCTTACAGGTTGGAGGACACTGAAGCTTTCTTT. Residues: CASSSYRLEDTEAFF. Full variable domain (rest looked up from reference TRBV7-9 and TRBJ1-1): DTGVSQNPRHKITKRGQNVTFRCDPISEHNRLYWYRQTLGQGPEFLTYFQNEAQLEKSRLLSDRFSAERPKGSFSTLEIQRTEQGDSAMYLCASSSYRLEDTEAFFGQGTRLTVV.

This chain uses TRBV21-1 with TRBJ2-2; TRBD1 is taken as the D call from the table, unchecked against the DNA. TRBV21-1 is tagged as a pseudogene. The CDR3 is 14 residues long. The CDR3 coding sequence is TGTGCCAGCAGCAACGCAGGGGTCGCCGGGGAGCTGTTTTTT. This gives the protein CASSNAGVAGELFF.

V usage is TRBV5-1 and J usage is TRBJ2-7; TRBD2 matches 13 bases. The V gene end was trimmed by 0 bases and the J gene end by 5 bases; junction bases not matched to a gene: 8. This CDR3 is built from 17 residues. Germline CDR1 reads SGHRS; CDR2 reads YFSETQ. The CDR3: CASSLGLGTSGADEQYF. Here the CDR3 DNA reads TGCGCCAGCAGCTTGGGCTTGGGGACTAGCGGGGCCGACGAGCAGTACTTC.

This rearrangement joins TRBV7-2 to TRBJ1-6; TRBD1 agrees at 10 bases. With V trimmed by 2 bases and J by 7 bases, 8 bases remained unmatched. Looked up from germline, CDR1 is SGHTA and CDR2 is FQGNSA. The CDR3 totals 17 residues. The CDR3 DNA reads as TGTGCCAGCAGCTTAAGGGCGGGACAGGGGTTGAATTCACCCCTCCACTTT. Translation gives CASSLRAGQGLNSPLHF.

This chain links TRBV18 with TRBJ1-2; 7 nucleotides agree with TRBD1. The CDR3 contains 20 residues. Germline lookup yields CDR1 KGHSH and CDR2 LQKENI. The ends lost 3 bases at V and 1 base at J; junction bases unmatched: 20. The DNA for the CDR3 is TGTGCCAGCTCACCTAGATGGGACAGTCCCAAGGGGTTCAATAACTATGGCTACACCTTC. It encodes CASSPRWDSPKGFNNYGYTF.

This clone has just a few counts. This chain connects TRBV7-8 to TRBJ2-7; weak D call: TRBD1 (7 bases). The CDR3 totals 15 residues. Per germline, CDR1 SGHVS and CDR2 FQNEAQ. V gave up 5 bases and J gave up 2 bases, with 16 bases separating them. The DNA for the CDR3 is TGTGCCAGCAGCCCAGGGGGAGCGGGTGCCTACGAGCAGTACTTC. This translates into CASSPGGAGAYEQYF.

This clone was seen only a few times. V is TRBV5-5 and J is TRBJ2-2, with D unclear. Trimming took off 3 bases at V and 1 base at J, with 13 bases between the two ends. The length of the CDR3 is 16 residues. Germline loops: CDR1 SGHKS, CDR2 YYEKEE (reference sequence). The CDR3 DNA reads as TGTGCCAGCAGCTGGAACAGTGGCATGAACACCGGGGAGCTGTTTTTT. Protein product: CASSWNSGMNTGELFF.

This chain links TRBV5-6 with TRBJ2-3; D unresolved. V was clipped by 3 bases and J by 6 bases, with 17 bases between them. CDR1 and CDR2 from the germline V gene are SGHDT and YYEEEE. The CDR3 loop spans 15 amino acids. The CDR3 spells CASSSGSRVRDTQYF. CDR3 DNA: TGTGCCAGCAGCTCCGGCAGTAGGGTAAGGGATACGCAGTATTTT.

This clone appeared once. This chain connects TRBV7-8 to TRBJ2-2; D is possibly TRBD2 (6 bases). The CDR3 consists of 15 residues. The germline V and J ends were trimmed by 5 bases and 4 bases, with 14 bases remaining between them. CDR1 SGHVS and CDR2 FQNEAQ come from the germline V gene. The CDR3, as DNA: TGTGCCAGCAGCCTCCTGGGGGAGGTCACCGGGGAGCTGTTTTTT. This encodes CASSLLGEVTGELFF. The variable domain in full, with the rest retrieved from reference TRBV7-8 and TRBJ2-2, is GAGVSQSPRYKVAKRGQDVALRCDPISGHVSLFWYQQALGQGPEFLTYFQNEAQLDKSGLPSDRFFAERPEGSVSTLKIQRTQQEDSAVYLCASSLLGEVTGELFFGEGSRLTVL.

The chain's CDR3 is CAWTGGGGLNQPQHF. In DNA form, the CDR3 reads TGTGCCTGGACCGGTGGAGGGGGCCTAAATCAGCCCCAGCATTTT. This chain uses TRBV30 with TRBJ1-5; 7 bases agree with TRBD1. Trimming took 4 bases from V and 4 from J; bases not matched to a gene: 10. The CDR3 runs 15 residues. The germline CDR1 and CDR2 sequences are GTSNPN and SVGIG (reference sequence).